This T cell receptor beta chain was recorded in a study of OX40 agonist ivuxolimab in advanced cancers. Points from the study as a whole: More expanded clones were found, on average, in CD8+ than in CD4+ T cells.

Notes on this clone: The antigen remains unidentified.

The repertoire was sequenced with immunoSEQ multiplex PCR; TCRdb's copy has only in-frame clones and lacks some. The sample includes under 25,000 clones, less than 85% of them seen just once. Individuals having autoimmune disease history or systemic immunosuppression were not enrolled. This CDR3 comprises 13 residues. V gave up 4 bases and J gave up 4 bases, with 7 bases separating them. Germline V gene sequence: CDR1 SEHNR, CDR2 FQNEAQ (reference sequence). The chain combines TRBV7-9 with TRBJ1-4; D unresolved. Sequencing used CD4+ or CD8+ T cells sorted from blood, obtained in a trial of the OX40 agonist ivuxolimab. The source of this sequence is an adult with an advanced solid tumor such as melanoma, head and neck, liver or kidney cancer. The CDR3, as DNA: TGTGCCAGCAGCTCCCCCTTTAATGAAAAACTGTTTTTT. It is translated as CASSSPFNEKLFF.